The 14 T cell receptor beta chains below come from one sample, sequenced in a study of T cell repertoires in cytomegalovirus infection. Antigen specificity for these receptors is unknown. Each CDR3 protein gets one entry after TCRdb re-called the reads with MiXCR. The table includes some 920,000 distinct CDR3 sequences, less than 35% detected once. Material: cultured CD8+ T cells from PBMCs, obtained from culture after CMV antigen stimulation. Receptor source: a human donor in good health (CMV status not recorded). Some clones in this sample may be carry-over from other donors' samples.

The genes are TRBV4-1 and TRBJ1-6; TRBD1 matches 7 bases. CDR1 and CDR2 from the germline V gene are MGHRA and YSYEKL. V dropped 0 bases and J dropped 11; count of bases not matched to a gene: 10. The length of the CDR3 is 16 residues. This CDR3 reads CASSQDLTGTRTPLHF. For the CDR3, the DNA is TGCGCCAGCAGCCAAGATCTGACAGGGACCAGGACACCCCTCCACTTT.

This clonotype was seen only a few times. The chain employs TRBV29-1 and TRBJ1-2; 7 bases match TRBD1. This CDR3 is 14 amino acids long. Germline CDR1 and CDR2: SQVTM and ANQGSEA. V shed 5 bases, J shed 9 bases, and the junction held 15 bases outside the gene matches. The CDR3 region is CSVPKRGAGGSYTF. The CDR3 DNA sequence: TGCAGCGTTCCTAAAAGAGGAGCAGGGGGGAGCTACACCTTC.

This clonotype was counted many times. The CDR3 is CASSLDATYEQYF. CDR3 bases: TGTGCCAGCAGCCTCGACGCGACCTACGAGCAGTACTTC. The chain employs TRBV9 and TRBJ2-7; unclear D gene. V lost 4 bases and J 2 bases, leaving 10 bases between the germline ends. The CDR3 consists of 13 residues. Germline lookup yields CDR1 SGDLS and CDR2 YYNGEE. The variable domain in full, completed from reference TRBV9 and TRBJ2-7, reads DSGVTQTPKHLITATGQRVTLRCSPRSGDLSVYWYQQSLDQGLQFLIQYYNGEERAKGNILERFSAQQFPDLHSELNLSSLELGDSALYFCASSLDATYEQYFGPGTRLTVT.

The chain is built from TRBV27 and TRBJ1-2; TRBD1 aligns across 9 bases. With V trimmed by 3 bases and J by 1 base, 3 bases remained unmatched. From germline, CDR1 is MNHEY and CDR2 SMNVEV (reference sequence). CDR3 length equals 15 residues. This CDR3 reads CASSFGTGINYGYTF. The CDR3 nucleotides read TGTGCCAGCAGTTTCGGGACAGGGATTAACTATGGCTACACCTTC.

This clonotype was observed a few times. The rearrangement uses TRBV2 and TRBJ1-1; no definite D call. Trimming removed 8 bases at V and 4 bases at J, with 14 bases between. Germline CDR1 and CDR2: SNHLY and FYNNEI. The length of the CDR3 is 13 residues. The chain's CDR3 is CASPVRGLTEAFF. In DNA form, the CDR3 reads TGTGCCAGCCCTGTCCGGGGTCTCACTGAAGCTTTCTTT.

J is TRBJ2-2 and V is TRBV7-8; D unresolved. The ends were cut back, 5 bases at V and 4 bases at J, with 11 bases in the middle. Germline lookup yields CDR1 SGHVS and CDR2 FQNEAQ. This CDR3 is 14 amino acids long. CDR3 sequence: CASSRGPATGELFF. The DNA of the CDR3 is TGTGCCAGCAGCCGTGGGCCCGCCACCGGGGAGCTGTTTTTT.

This clonotype was seen more than once but under ten times. The chain carries TRBV7-8 and TRBJ2-1; 10 positions agree with TRBD1. The germline gives CDR1 SGHVS, CDR2 FQNEAQ. CDR3 length: 16 amino acids. J gave up 9 bases and V 3 bases, and 11 bases lay outside the gene matches. CDR3 DNA: TGTGCCAGCAGCTTCTGGACAGGGGGACGGGCTGTTGAGCAGTTCTTC. As protein: CASSFWTGGRAVEQFF.

This clonotype was seen a few times. The chain joins TRBV5-6 to TRBJ1-1; 8 bases match TRBD1. Looked up from germline, CDR1 is SGHDT and CDR2 is YYEEEE. The CDR3 has 17 amino acids. Germline trimming cut 1 base from V and 6 bases from J; bases unmatched to any gene: 14. In nucleotides, the CDR3 is TGTGCCAGCAGCTTGATGCAGGGGGCGCAATACGTGGCTGAAGCTTTCTTT. Its translation: CASSLMQGAQYVAEAFF.

With respect to this clonotype: One junction end disagrees with the germline gene, perhaps due to a read error. This sequence joins TRBV4-1 and TRBJ2-1; tentatively, D is TRBD2 (6 bases). CDR1 and CDR2 (germline): MGHRA, YSYEKL. This CDR3 spans 16 amino acids. CDR3 loop: CASSQGLVEGFNGQFF. The CDR3 nucleotides are TGCGCCAGCAGCCAAGGGTTAGTGGAGGGGTTCAATGGGCAGTTCTTC.

This clonotype was seen more than once but under ten times. The chain couples TRBV12-3 or TRBV12-4 to TRBJ2-3; D ambiguous. The CDR3 is 18 residues long. The V end lost 4 bases, the J end lost 6 bases, and 26 bases lay between the germline ends. This CDR3 reads CASSWKTEQTSTADTQYF. The CDR3 DNA follows: TGTGCCAGCAGTTGGAAAACAGAACAGACGAGTACGGCGGATACGCAGTATTTT.

This chain joins TRBV2 and TRBJ2-1, with 9 bases identical to TRBD2. The CDR3 covers 15 residues. V shed 3 bases, J shed 7 bases, and the junction held 7 bases outside the gene matches. The germline gives CDR1 SNHLY, CDR2 FYNNEI. Written as DNA, the CDR3 is TGTGCCAGCAGTGATGCCGCGGGGGGGCAGAATGAGCAGTTCTTC. It encodes CASSDAAGGQNEQFF.

There are a few counts of this clonotype. The chain uses TRBV7-2 and TRBJ1-4; possibly TRBD1 for D (5 bases). Deletions cut 2 bases from V and 5 bases from J, with 12 bases between. The length of the CDR3 is 15 residues. Germline CDR1 is SGHTA and CDR2 is FQGNSA. CDR3 residues: CASSLRGSLNEKLFF. DNA of the CDR3: TGTGCCAGCAGCTTAAGGGGCAGTCTAAATGAAAAACTGTTTTTT.

This chain links TRBV9 with TRBJ2-3, with D perhaps assigned TRBD1 or TRBD2 (5 bases each). Germline V gene lookup returns CDR1 SGDLS and CDR2 YYNGEE. The CDR3 sequence is 13 residues long. The V gene lost 4 bases and the J gene lost 4 bases, with 10 bases spanning the gap. The CDR3 region has the DNA TGTGCCAGCAGCACCAGAGGGGCAGATACGCAGTATTTT. Protein product: CASSTRGADTQYF.

This clonotype turned up a few times. The V gene is TRBV27, the J gene TRBJ2-2, with unresolved D. V lost 3 bases and J 5 bases, leaving 7 bases between the germline ends. The CDR3 is 13 amino acids. The germline V gene has CDR1 MNHEY and CDR2 SMNVEV (reference sequence). CDR3 amino acids: CASSFWWTGELFF. The CDR3 region has the DNA TGTGCCAGCAGTTTCTGGTGGACCGGGGAGCTGTTTTTT.